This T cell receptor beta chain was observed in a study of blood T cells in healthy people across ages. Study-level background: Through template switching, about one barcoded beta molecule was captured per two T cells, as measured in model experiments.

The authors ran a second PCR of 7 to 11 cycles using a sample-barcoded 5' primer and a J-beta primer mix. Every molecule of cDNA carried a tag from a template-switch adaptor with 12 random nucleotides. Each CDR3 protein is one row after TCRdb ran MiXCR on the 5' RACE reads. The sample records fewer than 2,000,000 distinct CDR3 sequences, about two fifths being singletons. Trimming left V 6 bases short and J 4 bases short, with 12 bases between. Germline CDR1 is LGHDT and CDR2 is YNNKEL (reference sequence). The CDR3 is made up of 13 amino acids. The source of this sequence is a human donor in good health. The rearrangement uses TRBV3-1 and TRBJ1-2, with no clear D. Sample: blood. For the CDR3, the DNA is TGTGCCAGCAGTTTGGACTTCTTCTATGGCTACACCTTC. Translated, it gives CASSLDFFYGYTF.